This entry is about one T cell receptor (beta chain). Treatment meaning: some 20 received Ad26.COV2.S at low or high dose, single or two shots; about 5 received placebo; per-sample allocation not given. Samples were taken on day 63 after the first vaccine or placebo injection. Ad26.COV2.S expressed prefusion-stabilized spike from the original Wuhan strain. Germline V gives CDR1 LNHNV, CDR2 YYDKDF (reference sequence). This CDR3 has 20 residues. Between the trimmed V and J ends, which lost 3 bases and 1 base, there was a span of 25 bases. Method: immunoSEQ multiplex PCR; TCRdb's copy keeps in-frame clones and lacks some. The sample includes about 680,000 clones, around 90% of them seen just once. The entry originates in a study of Ad26.COV2.S vaccination and SARS-CoV-2 variants. The overall study: Donor got 5x10^10 or 1x10^11 viral particles of Ad26.COV2.S.

The TCR sequence derives from a person aged 18-65 years who received the Ad26.COV2.S COVID-19 vaccine or a placebo. The specimen comprised peripheral blood, sampled in a trial of Ad26.COV2.S vaccine versus placebo. The V gene is TRBV15, the J gene TRBJ2-1; D assignment may be TRBD1 or TRBD2 (5 bases each). The CDR3 spells CATSSRGEGRVWRSYNEQFF. The CDR3 DNA reads as TGTGCCACCAGCAGCCGGGGAGAGGGGCGCGTTTGGAGGTCCTACAATGAGCAGTTCTTC.